The 7 T cell receptor beta chains below come from one sample, sequenced in a study of blood T cell repertoires in COVID-19. Method: immunoSEQ multiplex PCR; TCRdb's copy keeps in-frame clones and lacks some. The data hold fewer than 20,000 clones, with roughly 80% observed a single time. Sequences were obtained from peripheral blood. The receptors stem from an older man with active COVID-19.

The chain combines TRBV7-2 with TRBJ2-3; TRBD1 might be the D (7 bases). Trimming removed 5 bases at V and 6 bases at J, with 21 bases between. Germline V gene lookup returns CDR1 SGHTA and CDR2 FQGNSA. This CDR3 region has 16 residues. The CDR3 is CASSPIWRGRSDTQYF. CDR3 nucleotides: TGTGCCAGCAGCCCGATTTGGAGGGGGCGGTCCGATACGCAGTATTTT.

This chain connects TRBV6-5 to TRBJ2-1; 9 bases line up with TRBD1. The V and J ends lost 7 bases and 3 bases, in that order; junction bases with no gene match: 1. Germline CDR1 is MNHEY and CDR2 is SVGAGI. The CDR3 extends over 13 amino acids. In DNA form, the CDR3 reads TGTGCCAGCAAGGACAGGGGCTACAATGAGCAGTTCTTC. It translates to CASKDRGYNEQFF.

The chain uses TRBV4-3 and TRBJ2-2, with 14 bases aligning to TRBD2. The V gene end was trimmed by 4 bases and the J gene end by 0 bases; junction bases not matched to a gene: 13. The CDR3 consists of 21 residues. Germline V gene sequence: CDR1 LGHNA, CDR2 YSLEER. The CDR3 bases are TGCGCCAGCAGCCCTAAGGTGGGGACTAGCGGGAGAATTACGAACACCGGGGAGCTGTTTTTT. It is translated as CASSPKVGTSGRITNTGELFF.

Points on this clone: The germline gene is not matched at one end of the junction; a read error may be the cause. The V gene is TRBV28, the J gene TRBJ2-1, with 9 bases matching TRBD2. Per the germline V gene, CDR1 is MDHEN and CDR2 is SYDVKM. The CDR3 extends over 18 amino acids. CDR3 DNA: TGTGCCAGCCGTTTTGGGCCTAGCGGGATCGGCTCCTACAATGAGCAGTTCTTC. It specifies CASRFGPSGIGSYNEQFF. The full variable domain, in which reference TRBV28 and TRBJ2-1 provide the parts outside the CDR3, is DVKVTQSSRYLVKRTGEKVFLECVQDMDHENMFWYRQDPGLGLRLIYFSYDVKMKEKGDIPEGYSVSREKKERFSLILESASTNQTSMYLCASRFGPSGIGSYNEQFFGPGTRLTVL.

The CDR3 DNA reads TGCGCCAGCAGCCCAAGGACAGGGAACATTCAGTACTTC. Its protein product is CASSPRTGNIQYF. This sequence joins TRBV5-1 and TRBJ2-4, with 8 bases lining up with TRBD1. CDR3 length: 13 residues. V lost 4 bases, J lost 7 bases, and 4 bases stayed unmatched. Germline V gene lookup returns CDR1 SGHRS and CDR2 YFSETQ.

CDR3 protein: CASSLGGGPVQETQYF. As DNA, the CDR3 is TGTGCCAGCAGCTTGGGGGGAGGGCCAGTCCAAGAGACCCAGTACTTC. The rearrangement joins TRBV7-2 to TRBJ2-5; 7 nucleotides agree with TRBD2. The V segment lost 3 bases and the J segment 1 base; nucleotides outside the gene matches: 8. Germline V gene sequence: CDR1 SGHTA, CDR2 FQGNSA. The CDR3 has 16 amino acids.

V gene TRBV29-1 combines with J gene TRBJ2-2, with 8 bases lining up with TRBD1. Germline V gives CDR1 SQVTM, CDR2 ANQGSEA. The ends lost 4 bases at V and 5 bases at J; junction bases unmatched: 6. This CDR3 has 14 amino acids. The CDR3 bases are TGCAGCGTTGTGGCAGGGGGCGCAACCGGGGAGCTGTTTTTT. It is translated as CSVVAGGATGELFF.